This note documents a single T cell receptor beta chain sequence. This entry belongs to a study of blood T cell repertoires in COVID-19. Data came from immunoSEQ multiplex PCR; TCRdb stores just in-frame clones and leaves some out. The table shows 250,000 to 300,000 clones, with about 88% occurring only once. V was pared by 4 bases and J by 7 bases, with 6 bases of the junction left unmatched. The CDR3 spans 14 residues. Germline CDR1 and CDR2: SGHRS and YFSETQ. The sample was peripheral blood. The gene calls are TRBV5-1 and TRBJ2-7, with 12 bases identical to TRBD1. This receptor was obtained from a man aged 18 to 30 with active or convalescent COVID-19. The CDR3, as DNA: TGCGCCAGCAGCCCCGGGACAGGGGGCTGGGAGCAGTACTTC. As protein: CASSPGTGGWEQYF.